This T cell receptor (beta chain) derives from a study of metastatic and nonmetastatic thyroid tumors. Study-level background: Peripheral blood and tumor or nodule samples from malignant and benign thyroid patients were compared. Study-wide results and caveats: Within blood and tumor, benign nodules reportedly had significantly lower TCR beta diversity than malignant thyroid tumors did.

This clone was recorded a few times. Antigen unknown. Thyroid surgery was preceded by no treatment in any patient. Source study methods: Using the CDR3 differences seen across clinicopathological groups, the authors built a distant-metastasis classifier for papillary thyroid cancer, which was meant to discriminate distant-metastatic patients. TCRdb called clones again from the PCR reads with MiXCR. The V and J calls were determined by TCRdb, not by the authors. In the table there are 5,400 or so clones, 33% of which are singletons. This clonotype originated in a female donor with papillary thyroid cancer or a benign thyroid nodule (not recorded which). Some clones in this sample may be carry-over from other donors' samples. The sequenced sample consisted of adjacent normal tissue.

The CDR3, as DNA: TGTGCCAGCAGTGAAGGACTAGCACGGGAGCAGTACTTC. Translated: CASSEGLAREQYF. The chain carries TRBV6-1 and TRBJ2-7, with 7 bases identical to TRBD2. Germline V gene data show CDR1 as MNHNS and CDR2 as SASEGT. CDR3 length: 13 residues. Germline trimming cut 1 base from V and 7 bases from J; bases unmatched to any gene: 4.